Listed below are T cell receptor beta chains from one sample, sequenced in a study of cytomegalovirus exposure and HLA in healthy donors. Only in-frame clones appear in the TCRdb table, and some are missing; sequencing was by immunoSEQ multiplex PCR. This sample yields more than 150,000 clones, of which around 78% are seen a single time; about 1.6% belongs to the top ten. The sample consisted of PBMCs. These receptors all stem from a man in his forties in good health and CMV-seronegative. CDR3s include the opening cysteine and the closing phenylalanine or tryptophan. Fields, in order: V gene, clone size, J gene, D gene, CDR3 DNA, CDR3 protein. The D gene is left open where the match is weak. Size is stated for part of the rows, as once, few or many counts, or as a class when the clone is expanded.

V: TRBV28; size: .; J: TRBJ2-7; D: .; DNA: TGTGCCAGCACCTCCCGTCTAGAAGAGCAGTACTTC; CDR3: CASTSRLEEQYF
V: TRBV27; size: .; J: TRBJ2-1; D: .; DNA: TGTGCCAGCAGTCTGAAAGTTAGCTCCTACAATGAGCAGTTCTTC; CDR3: CASSLKVSSYNEQFF
V: TRBV29-1; size: .; J: TRBJ1-2; D: .; DNA: TGCAGCGCAATCGCAGGGAAAAGTAGAGGCTACACCTTC; CDR3: CSAIAGKSRGYTF
V: TRBV18; size: .; J: TRBJ2-1; D: TRBD1; DNA: TGTGCCAGCTCGCCGGGACAGCTCTACAATGAGCAGTTCTTC; CDR3: CASSPGQLYNEQFF
V: TRBV15; size: .; J: TRBJ2-1; D: TRBD2; DNA: TGTGCCACCAGCAGCGGGGCGGGACTAGGAAACAATGAGCAGTTCTTC; CDR3: CATSSGAGLGNNEQFF
V: TRBV11-2; size: few; J: TRBJ1-4; D: .; DNA: TGTGCCAGCAGCTTACTAGCGGGAGTGGGTGAAAAACTGTTTTTT; CDR3: CASSLLAGVGEKLFF
V: TRBV29-1; size: .; J: TRBJ2-5; D: TRBD1; DNA: TGCAGCGTACTACAGGGGGCAGAGACCCAGTACTTC; CDR3: CSVLQGAETQYF
V: TRBV5-1; size: .; J: TRBJ2-2; D: .; DNA: TGCGCCAGCAACGTACTACCCACCGGGGAGCTGTTTTTT; CDR3: CASNVLPTGELFF
V: TRBV9; size: many; J: TRBJ2-3; D: .; DNA: TGTGCCAGCAGCGGGAGGCTCCGTTCTAGCACAGATACGCAGTATTTT; CDR3: CASSGRLRSSTDTQYF
V: TRBV9; size: .; J: TRBJ2-1; D: TRBD2; DNA: TGTGCCAGCAGCGTAGCTACGAGAACTAGCGGGAGTTTCCATGAGCAGTTCTTC; CDR3: CASSVATRTSGSFHEQFF
V: TRBV6-5; size: .; J: TRBJ1-3; D: TRBD1; DNA: TGTGCCAGCAGTGAAGCGGACAGGGTAACCATATATTTT; CDR3: CASSEADRVTIYF
V: TRBV2; size: .; J: TRBJ2-3; D: .; DNA: TGTGCCAGCAGTGTAGGCGTCCCCTCAAAAACTAGAGATACGCAGTATTTT; CDR3: CASSVGVPSKTRDTQYF
V: TRBV28; size: .; J: TRBJ1-1; D: .; DNA: TGTGCCAGCAGTTCCCCGGGGGGGGTGAACACTGAAGCTTTCTTT; CDR3: CASSSPGGVNTEAFF
V: TRBV5-8; size: .; J: TRBJ2-7; D: TRBD2; DNA: TGTGCCAGCAGCGGACTAGCGGGAAGTAGGTACGAGCAGTACTTC; CDR3: CASSGLAGSRYEQYF
V: TRBV30; size: .; J: TRBJ1-1; D: .; DNA: TGTGCCAGCAAATCCGGACAGATGAACACTGAAGCTTTCTTT; CDR3: CASKSGQMNTEAFF
V: TRBV27; size: .; J: TRBJ2-7; D: TRBD2; DNA: TGTGCCAGCAGTTTATCTGGAGCGGGAGGGCCCGAGCAGTACTTC; CDR3: CASSLSGAGGPEQYF
V: TRBV11-2; size: .; J: TRBJ1-1; D: TRBD1; DNA: TGTGCCAGCAGCTACCGACAGGGAAGGGTCACTGAAGCTTTCTTT; CDR3: CASSYRQGRVTEAFF
V: TRBV28; size: .; J: TRBJ1-5; D: .; DNA: TGTGCCAGCAGGGCGGGGGCGCCGGTTAATCAGCCCCAGCATTTT; CDR3: CASRAGAPVNQPQHF
V: TRBV11-1; size: .; J: TRBJ2-5; D: TRBD2; DNA: TGTGCCAGCAGCAAACTAGCGGGAGGCGGGCCCCAAGAGACCCAGTACTTC; CDR3: CASSKLAGGGPQETQYF
V: TRBV5-1; size: .; J: TRBJ1-2; D: TRBD1; DNA: TGCGCCAGCAGCTCCGGGACAGGGGTTTATGGCTACACCTTC; CDR3: CASSSGTGVYGYTF
V: TRBV9; size: few; J: TRBJ1-6; D: .; DNA: TGTGCCAGCAGCCTCGATAATTCACCCCTCCACTTT; CDR3: CASSLDNSPLHF
V: TRBV5-6; size: .; J: TRBJ2-7; D: .; DNA: TGTGCCAGCAGCTTGGTACCGGGGAGCTACGAGCAGTACTTC; CDR3: CASSLVPGSYEQYF
V: TRBV27; size: .; J: TRBJ2-3; D: TRBD1; DNA: TGTGCCAGCAGTTTTTGGACAGGGTCAGGTCCAGATACGCAGTATTTT; CDR3: CASSFWTGSGPDTQYF
V: TRBV11-2; size: .; J: TRBJ2-2; D: .; DNA: TGTGCCAGCAGCTCTCCTTCTCCTTCCGGGTCCGGGGAGCTGTTTTTT; CDR3: CASSSPSPSGSGELFF
V: TRBV30; size: .; J: TRBJ1-5; D: .; DNA: TGTGCCTGGAGCGCAGGCAATCAGCCCCAGCATTTT; CDR3: CAWSAGNQPQHF
V: TRBV28; size: .; J: TRBJ1-1; D: .; DNA: TGTGCCATCGGGGGGAGGGAAACTGAAGCTTTCTTT; CDR3: CAIGGRETEAFF
V: TRBV7-6; size: .; J: TRBJ1-3; D: .; DNA: TGTGCCACCAAAACAGGGCCCTCTGGAAACACCATATATTTT; CDR3: CATKTGPSGNTIYF
V: TRBV6-5; size: few; J: TRBJ2-7; D: TRBD2; DNA: TGTGCCAGCACAAAAGAAAGCGGGATGTCCTACGAGCAGTACTTC; CDR3: CASTKESGMSYEQYF
V: TRBV19; size: .; J: TRBJ2-1; D: .; DNA: TGTGCCAGTATGAGAGGTGAAGGGGGTAACTCCTACAATGAGCAGTTCTTC; CDR3: CASMRGEGGNSYNEQFF
V: TRBV7-9; size: .; J: TRBJ2-7; D: TRBD1; DNA: TGTGCCAACCCACCCCAACAGGGGGCTAACGAGCAGTACTTC; CDR3: CANPPQQGANEQYF